This TCR beta chain was observed in a study of blood T cell repertoires in COVID-19 (dated by TCRdb to between 2020 and 2021). Regarding the complete study: The collaborator samples originated in the United States, Italy and Spain and spanned the acute and convalescent phases of COVID-19. Samples came from the ongoing ImmuneRACE study (first 160 participants) plus 1,254 subjects from 6 global collaborators. The repertoires were released in a freely available public database intended as a resource for research on the immune response to SARS-CoV-2. The prospective study material was composed of cDNA or gDNA derived from T cells, B-cell-depleted T cells, or PBMCs. The sample metadata nearly always contained a de-identified subject ID, COVID-19 status, age in years and sex. Where available, HLA class I and class II types were taken from metadata supplied by the sample provider and were not determined by assay-based typing. The dataset comprised deeply sampled blood TCRbeta repertoires from subjects exposed to, actively infected with, or recovered from COVID-19. The research as a whole found: Clinical and demographic metadata were provided uncurated, with the amount varying by source and participant.

At one collaborating source in Seattle, patients were enrolled during active infection and were followed longitudinally through the course of disease. Collaborating institutions collected whole blood in K2EDTA tubes following their own protocols. Collaborator samples were shipped for TCRbeta analysis as frozen whole blood, isolated PBMCs, or DNA extracted from either sample type. V is clipped by 2 bases and J by 4 bases, and the sequence between their germline boundaries is 6 bases long. Including the terminal cysteine and phenylalanine, the CDR3 comprises 13 residues. Solely the CDR3 DNA is kept, with 39 bases framed from the first base. Reading the germline V gene gives CDR1 SGHTA and CDR2 FQGNSA. TCRbeta CDR3 regions were amplified from genomic DNA using the immunoSEQ Assay, a bias-controlled multiplex PCR. Per the source publication's procedure: The number of nucleated cells in each sample was estimated from the amplification of reference gene primers within the assay. To quantify the absolute abundance of each unique TCRbeta CDR3 rearrangement, sequence reads were collapsed and filtered. For each sample, productive Simpson clonality was calculated as the square root of Simpson's diversity index across productive rearrangements. Not all clones reach the TCRdb copy of this immuneACCESS table, which keeps in-frame sequences only. Checked studies attribute under half of the gap to unresolved V genes and leave the rest unexplained. The DNA gave D and trimming, while V, J and clone size come from that table. A total of about 90,000 clones appear in this sample, roughly 90% of them only once. The ten top clones hold 2.7% of the sample.

Remarks on this clone: Its specific antigen is unknown. It has no much larger one-base neighbor in the sample; base qualities were not kept.

The chain links TRBV7-2 with TRBJ2-1, with the D gene too uncertain to name. This sequence was found in a man between 50 and 59 years old with COVID-19, enrolled during active disease. What was sequenced was peripheral blood. The DNA sequence reads TGTGCCAGCAGCTTAATCTTGTACAATGAGCAGTTCTTC. Translated, it reads CASSLILYNEQFF.